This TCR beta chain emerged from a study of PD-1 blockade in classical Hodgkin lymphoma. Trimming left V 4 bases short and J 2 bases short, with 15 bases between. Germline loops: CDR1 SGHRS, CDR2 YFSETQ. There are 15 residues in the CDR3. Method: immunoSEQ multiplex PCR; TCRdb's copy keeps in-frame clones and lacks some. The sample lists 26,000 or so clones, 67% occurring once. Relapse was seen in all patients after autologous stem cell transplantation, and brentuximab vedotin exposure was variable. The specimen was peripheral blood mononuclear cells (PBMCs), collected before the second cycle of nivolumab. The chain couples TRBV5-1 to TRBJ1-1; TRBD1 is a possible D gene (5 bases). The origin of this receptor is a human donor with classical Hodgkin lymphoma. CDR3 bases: TGCGCCAGCAGCGTAATGGGGGTGGCAAACACTGAAGCTTTCTTT. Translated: CASSVMGVANTEAFF.